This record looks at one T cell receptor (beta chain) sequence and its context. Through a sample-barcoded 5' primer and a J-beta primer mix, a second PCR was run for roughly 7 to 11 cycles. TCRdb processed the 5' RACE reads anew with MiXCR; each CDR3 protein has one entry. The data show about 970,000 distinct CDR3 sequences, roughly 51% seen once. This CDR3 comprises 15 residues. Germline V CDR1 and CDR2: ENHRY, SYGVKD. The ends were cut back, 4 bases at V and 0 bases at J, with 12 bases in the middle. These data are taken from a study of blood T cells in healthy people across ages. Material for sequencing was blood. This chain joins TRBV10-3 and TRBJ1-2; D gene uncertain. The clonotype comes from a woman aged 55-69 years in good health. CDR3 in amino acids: CAISGSGIANYGYTF. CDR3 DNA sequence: TGTGCCATCAGTGGATCGGGGATTGCTAACTATGGCTACACCTTC.